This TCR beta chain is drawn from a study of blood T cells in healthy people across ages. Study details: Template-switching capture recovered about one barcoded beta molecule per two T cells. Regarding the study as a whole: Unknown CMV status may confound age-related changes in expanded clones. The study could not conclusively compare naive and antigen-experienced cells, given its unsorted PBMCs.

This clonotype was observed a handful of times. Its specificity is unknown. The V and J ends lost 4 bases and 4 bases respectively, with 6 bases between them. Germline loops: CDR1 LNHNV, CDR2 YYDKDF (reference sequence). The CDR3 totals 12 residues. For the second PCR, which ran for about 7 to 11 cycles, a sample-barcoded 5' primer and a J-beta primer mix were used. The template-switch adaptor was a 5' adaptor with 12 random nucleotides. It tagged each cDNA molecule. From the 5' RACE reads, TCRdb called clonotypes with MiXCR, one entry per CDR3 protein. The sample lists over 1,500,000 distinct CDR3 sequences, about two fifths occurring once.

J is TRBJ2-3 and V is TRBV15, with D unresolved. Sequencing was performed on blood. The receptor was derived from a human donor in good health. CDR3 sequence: CATSIDADTQYF. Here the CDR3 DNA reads TGTGCCACCAGCATAGATGCAGATACGCAGTATTTT.